A selection of T cell receptor beta chains follows, all from one sample in a study of T cell responses to AZD1222 COVID-19 vaccine. TCRdb keeps only in-frame clones here, not all; method: immunoSEQ multiplex PCR. The sample includes 80,000 or so clones, about nine tenths of them seen just once. The starting material was peripheral blood, obtained 28 days after the second AZD1222 dose. All receptors derive from an adult who received the AZD1222 COVID-19 vaccine. CDR3s include the opening cysteine and the closing phenylalanine or tryptophan.

TRBV7-2	CASSWGQRGEQFF
TRBV18	CASSFYSRPSGANVLTF
TRBV5-4	CASSLDQGQVIDTQYF
TRBV27	CASSLGTGSLYGYTF
TRBV3-1/TRBV3-2	CASSQDSPTSNYGYTF
TRBV12-3/TRBV12-4	CASSFGDDEQFF
TRBV5-1	CASSLAGQIHGYTF
TRBV4-2	CASSLRSGRVYNEQFF
TRBV13	CASRWTRSEQFF
TRBV5-1	CASSTGRNTEAFF
TRBV7-6	CASSSFVGPIYEQYF
TRBV28	CASSPRGAADYGYTF
TRBV6-7	CASSRQPTNEKLFF
TRBV19	CASSPQGNEQFF
TRBV6-5	CASSMPGTWDKAFF
TRBV19	CASSIKARTDTQYF
TRBV7-7	CASSSSGTSSYEQYF
TRBV5-1	CASSLTGTSNTNEQFF
TRBV7-9	CASSKDRFGSGELFF
TRBV6-5	CASSTRTSGNDEQYF
TRBV27	CASSLMGQTNEAFF
TRBV7-8	CASSLKGRPRRGGYTF
TRBV4-2	CASSQYSTSGTPTDTQYF
TRBV25-1	CASKGLYSGNTIYF